A single sample is the source of the 21 T cell receptor beta chains below, sequenced in a study of immune cell composition in non-small cell lung cancer. Produced via immunoSEQ multiplex PCR; TCRdb's table is partial and in-frame only. Of fewer than 4,500 clones listed, 60% to 80% are singletons. Sequencing was done on a sample of lung tumor tissue. These receptors came from a human donor with non-small cell lung cancer.

The genes are TRBV18 and TRBJ1-2; TRBD1 aligns across 9 bases. The CDR3 loop spans 17 amino acids. J gave up 5 bases and V 0 bases, and 10 bases lay outside the gene matches. The V gene's germline CDR1 is KGHSH and CDR2 LQKENI. CDR3 DNA: TGTGCCAGCTCACCACCTGCGGGACAGGGCCTTAGGTATGGCTACACCTTC. Amino acids: CASSPPAGQGLRYGYTF.

The chain carries TRBV25-1 and TRBJ2-3, with 7 bases lining up with TRBD1. The CDR3 sequence is 14 residues long. V lost 3 bases and J lost 2; bases outside the gene matches: 2. Germline V gene data show CDR1 as MGHDK and CDR2 as SYGVNS. This CDR3 reads CASSDTGVTDTQYF. The CDR3 nucleotides read TGTGCCAGCAGTGATACAGGGGTCACAGATACGCAGTATTTT.

The chain uses TRBV18 and TRBJ1-1; perhaps TRBD1 as D (6 bases). CDR3 length: 16 amino acids. CDR1 is KGHSH, CDR2 LQKENI, per germline. V was pared by 2 bases and J by 9 bases, with 22 bases between. CDR3 nucleotides: TGTGCCAGCTCACCATTTATAGCAGGGGCGCAAAGACAAGCTTTCTTT. Translated: CASSPFIAGAQRQAFF. Filled out from reference TRBV18 and TRBJ1-1, the complete variable domain reads NAGVMQNPRHLVRRRGQEARLRCSPMKGHSHVYWYRQLPEEGLKFMVYLQKENIIDESGMPKERFSAEFPKEGPSILRIQQVVRGDSAAYFCASSPFIAGAQRQAFFGQGTRLTVV.

CDR3 sequence: CASSLYRGLGNEKLFF. The CDR3 DNA follows: TGTGCCAGCAGCTTATACAGGGGGCTCGGTAATGAAAAACTGTTTTTT. The V gene is TRBV7-8, the J gene TRBJ1-4, with 9 bases that match TRBD1. J lost 4 bases, V lost 2 bases, and 5 bases had no gene match. This CDR3 is 16 amino acids long. Per germline, CDR1 SGHVS and CDR2 FQNEAQ.

This clone has a handful of counts. The chain combines TRBV5-6 with TRBJ2-3, with 7 positions matching TRBD1. V lost 1 base and J lost 5; bases outside the gene matches: 1. From germline, CDR1 is SGHDT and CDR2 YYEEEE. The CDR3 loop spans 13 amino acids. As DNA, the CDR3 is TGTGCCAGCAGCTTGCCAGGGGGAGATACGCAGTATTTT. Protein sequence: CASSLPGGDTQYF.

The chain couples TRBV4-2 to TRBJ2-5; 7 bases fit TRBD1. Per germline, CDR1 LGHNA and CDR2 YNFKEQ. V lost 0 bases, J lost 7 bases, and 8 bases stayed unmatched. This CDR3 comprises 15 residues. The CDR3 reads CASSQEWDSIWTQYF. The CDR3 nucleotides read TGTGCCAGCAGCCAAGAGTGGGACAGTATCTGGACCCAGTACTTC.

This clone turned up a few times. This chain uses TRBV7-2 with TRBJ2-7, with D tentatively TRBD2 (5 bases). V dropped 6 bases and J dropped 2 bases, with 8 bases sitting between them. The V gene's germline CDR1 is SGHTA and CDR2 FQGNSA. This CDR3 has 12 residues. The CDR3 region has the DNA TGTGCCAGCAGGATAGCGCCCTACGAGCAGTACTTC. It encodes CASRIAPYEQYF.

The chain employs TRBV5-1 and TRBJ2-1; D gene ambiguous. The CDR3 covers 12 residues. Trimming pared 4 bases from V and 10 bases from J, leaving 12 bases between. Germline CDR1 is SGHRS and CDR2 is YFSETQ. The CDR3 DNA sequence: TGCGCCAGCAGCCAAGCGTTTAGGGAGCAGTTCTTC. Residues: CASSQAFREQFF. The whole variable domain, filled in from reference TRBV5-1 and TRBJ2-1, reads KAGVTQTPRYLIKTRGQQVTLSCSPISGHRSVSWYQQTPGQGLQFLFEYFSETQRNKGNFPGRFSGRQFSNSRSEMNVSTLELGDSALYLCASSQAFREQFFGPGTRLTVL.

CDR3 sequence: CASSEAPVPGVLPQHF. CDR3 DNA: TGTGCCAGCAGTGAAGCCCCCGTCCCGGGGGTACTACCCCAGCATTTT. The rearrangement joins TRBV6-1 to TRBJ1-5, with TRBD1 as a possible D gene (5 bases). CDR3 length equals 16 residues. Trimming stripped 0 bases from V and 10 bases from J, with 19 bases between. Germline V gene data show CDR1 as MNHNS and CDR2 as SASEGT.

The chain has TRBV9 and TRBJ2-1; 11 nucleotides align to TRBD2. Germline CDR1 and CDR2: SGDLS and YYNGEE. CDR3 length: 15 residues. V was clipped by 6 bases and J by 5 bases; unmatched bases: 7. CDR3 loop: CASTEGTSGNNEQFF. The CDR3 DNA sequence: TGTGCCAGCACAGAGGGGACTAGCGGAAACAATGAGCAGTTCTTC.

The rearrangement joins TRBV7-3 to TRBJ2-5; D perhaps matches TRBD2 (6 bases). This CDR3 has 13 residues. Trimming pared 5 bases from V and 5 bases from J, leaving 12 bases between. Looked up from germline, CDR1 is SGHTA and CDR2 is FQGTGA. The DNA of the CDR3 is TGTGCCAGCAGCCCTAACCGGGGGGAGACCCAGTACTTC. This sequence encodes CASSPNRGETQYF. The full variable domain, its missing parts supplied by reference TRBV7-3 and TRBJ2-5, is GAGVSQTPSNKVTEKGKYVELRCDPISGHTALYWYRQSLGQGPEFLIYFQGTGAADDSGLPNDRFFAVRPEGSVSTLKIQRTERGDSAVYLCASSPNRGETQYFGPGTRLLVL.

The CDR3 here is CANPGLADLPTYNEQFF. Here the CDR3 DNA reads TGTGCCAACCCGGGACTAGCGGACCTGCCTACCTACAATGAGCAGTTCTTC. The chain has TRBV21-1 and TRBJ2-1; the table's TRBD2 call for D was not verified on the DNA. TRBV21-1 is reported as a pseudogene. The CDR3 covers 17 residues.

The chain links TRBV9 to TRBJ2-1; 10 positions agree with TRBD2. The CDR3 covers 15 residues. Germline CDR1 SGDLS, CDR2 YYNGEE. The ends lost 3 bases at V and 0 bases at J; junction bases unmatched: 0. In nucleotides, the CDR3 is TGTGCCAGCAGCGCTAGCGGGAGCTCCTACAATGAGCAGTTCTTC. Encoded protein: CASSASGSSYNEQFF.

J is TRBJ1-5 and V is TRBV6-5, with unresolved D. Germline CDR1 is MNHEY and CDR2 is SVGAGI. This CDR3 is 13 amino acids long. The V end was cut by 6 bases, the J end by 5 bases, with 11 bases between. CDR3 nucleotides: TGTGCCAGCAGACCGGACTGGTATCAGCCCCAGCATTTT. Residues: CASRPDWYQPQHF.

The chain uses TRBV27 and TRBJ2-2, with D perhaps matching TRBD1 (6 bases). The CDR3 extends over 15 amino acids. The V gene lost 4 bases and the J gene lost 1 base, with 10 bases spanning the gap. Per germline, CDR1 MNHEY and CDR2 SMNVEV (reference sequence). CDR3 in amino acids: CASSSQGRNTGELFF. The CDR3 DNA reads as TGTGCCAGCAGTTCACAGGGACGGAACACCGGGGAGCTGTTTTTT.

Written as DNA, the CDR3 is TGTGCCAGCACCCTAGACTCGACTCGCGAAAAACTGTTTTTT. This gives the protein CASTLDSTREKLFF. The chain uses TRBV28 and TRBJ1-4; unclear D gene. CDR3 length equals 14 residues. Germline-derived CDR1 and CDR2 are MDHEN and SYDVKM. The V end was cut by 7 bases, the J end by 8 bases, with 17 bases between. Combining the CDR3 with reference TRBV28 and TRBJ1-4 gives the whole variable domain DVKVTQSSRYLVKRTGEKVFLECVQDMDHENMFWYRQDPGLGLRLIYFSYDVKMKEKGDIPEGYSVSREKKERFSLILESASTNQTSMYLCASTLDSTREKLFFGSGTQLSVL.

The rearrangement uses TRBV6-5 and TRBJ1-2; TRBD1 aligns across 7 bases. Germline CDR1 reads MNHEY; CDR2 reads SVGAGI. V was pared by 4 bases and J by 3 bases, with 11 bases of the junction left unmatched. This CDR3 contains 16 residues. The CDR3 bases are TGTGCCAGCAGTTCCCTAAGGGACAGACCCGACTATGGCTACACCTTC. This translates into CASSSLRDRPDYGYTF.

This clone was seen once. The chain is built from TRBV27 and TRBJ1-1, with D possibly matching TRBD1 (5 bases). In germline, CDR1 is MNHEY, CDR2 SMNVEV (reference sequence). The germline V and J ends were trimmed by 5 bases and 4 bases, with 8 bases remaining between them. This CDR3 has 12 residues. CDR3 amino acids: CASSDQGTEAFF. For the CDR3, the DNA is TGTGCCAGCAGTGACCAGGGCACTGAAGCTTTCTTT.

This clone was seen only once. The V call is TRBV6-6, the J call TRBJ1-4; TRBD1 matches 9 bases. V was pared by 5 bases and J by 5 bases, with 3 bases of the junction left unmatched. This CDR3 has 14 residues. Germline-derived CDR1 and CDR2 are MNHNY and SVGAGI (reference sequence). The CDR3 is CASSGQGRNEKLFF. CDR3 nucleotide sequence: TGTGCCAGCAGTGGACAGGGGCGGAATGAAAAACTGTTTTTT.

This clone was observed a single time. The chain employs TRBV7-2 and TRBJ1-6; D might be TRBD1 (6 bases). The germline gives CDR1 SGHTA, CDR2 FQGNSA. The CDR3 has 12 residues. V was trimmed by 5 bases and J by 13 bases, leaving 12 bases between them. CDR3 amino acids: CASSLPRGPLHF. The CDR3 region has the DNA TGTGCCAGCAGCCTGCCGAGGGGGCCCCTCCACTTT.

The rearrangement links TRBV11-3 to TRBJ2-2; the match to TRBD2 covers 10 bases. The CDR3 length is 16 residues. Unmatched junction bases numbered 10, after V lost 5 bases and J lost 7 bases. The germline V gene has CDR1 SGHNT and CDR2 YENEEA. This chain's CDR3 is CASSILAGGLSGELFF. CDR3 DNA: TGTGCCAGCAGCATATTAGCGGGAGGATTGAGCGGGGAGCTGTTTTTT.